The sequence of this T cell receptor beta chain was determined in a study of human T cells and chemical hapten exposure. Overall study results and limits: In comparison with controls, expanded TCRs gave rise to a significantly larger number of large CDR3 similarity clusters.

Each CDR3 protein is one row after TCRdb ran MiXCR on the RACE reads. The sample yields tens of thousands of distinct CDR3 sequences, approximately 11% seen once. Time point specified: patch test 3, about 24 weeks after DPC sensitization. The treatment was: therapeutic diphenylcyclopropenone sensitization with weekly scalp DPC. The CDR3 totals 15 residues. CDR1 is KGHSH and CDR2 is LQKENI in the germline V gene. Trimming cost V 6 bases and J 9 bases; bases outside gene matches: 12. In this sample, this clonotype turned up a few times. Its antigen is currently unknown. The specimen comprised whole blood, sampled in connection with sensitization to the hapten diphenylcyclopropenone (DPC). The receptor comes from a woman in her thirties with alopecia areata. Some clones in this sample may be carry-over from other donors' samples. The rearrangement joins TRBV18 to TRBJ1-5; 9 nucleotides match TRBD1. Written as DNA, the CDR3 is TGTGCCAGCTCCCTGGGACAGGGACCACAGGGGCCCCAGCATTTT. It translates to CASSLGQGPQGPQHF.